These 5 T cell receptor beta chains share one sample of origin, sequenced in a study of immune reconstitution after stem cell transplant in scleroderma. TCRdb ran MiXCR on the RT-PCR reads and lists one entry per CDR3 protein. The sample consists of roughly 1,900 distinct CDR3 sequences, about 15% of them appearing once. The specimen was collected before or after autologous hematopoietic stem cell transplantation (not recorded which). The receptors were gathered from a female donor with systemic sclerosis.

This clonotype is categorized as medium-sized. The chain joins TRBV20-1 to TRBJ1-1; 12 bases agree with TRBD1. Germline V gene data show CDR1 as DFQATT and CDR2 as SNEGSKA (reference sequence). J lost 1 base, V lost 6 bases, and 6 bases had no gene match. This CDR3 region has 15 residues. This chain's CDR3 is CSAPGQGASNTEAFF. As DNA, the CDR3 is TGCAGTGCCCCGGGACAGGGGGCTTCGAACACTGAAGCTTTCTTT.

The chain is built from TRBV11-2 and TRBJ1-1; 7 bases are shared with TRBD1. Germline CDR1 reads SGHAT; CDR2 reads FQNNGV. The CDR3 is 13 amino acids. V shed 5 bases, J shed 10 bases, and the junction held 10 bases outside the gene matches. The CDR3 DNA reads as TGTGCCAGCAGCCCGTTTACAGGGGAAACAGCTTTCTTT. Translated: CASSPFTGETAFF.

The CDR3 spells CASSPKADQPQHF. For the CDR3, the DNA is TGTGCCAGCAGCCCTAAAGCAGATCAGCCCCAGCATTTT. The rearrangement uses TRBV7-2 and TRBJ1-5; D gene unclear. This CDR3 has 13 amino acids. Per the germline V gene, CDR1 is SGHTA and CDR2 is FQGNSA. The germline V and J ends were trimmed by 5 bases and 5 bases, with 10 bases remaining between them. Together with reference TRBV7-2 and TRBJ1-5, the CDR3 gives the full variable domain: GAGVSQSPSNKVTEKGKDVELRCDPISGHTALYWYRQSLGQGLEFLIYFQGNSAPDKSGLPSDRFSAERTGGSVSTLTIQRTQQEDSAVYLCASSPKADQPQHFGDGTRLSIL.

This clonotype rates as medium-sized (0.01 to 0.1%). The V and J genes are TRBV15 and TRBJ1-2; no firm D call. This CDR3 region has 11 residues. With 1 base removed from V and 7 bases from J, the gap between germline ends came to 4 bases. The germline V gene has CDR1 LNHNV and CDR2 YYDKDF (reference sequence). CDR3 nucleotides: TGTGCCACCAGCAGAGGGTTTGGCTACACCTTC. Translating it yields CATSRGFGYTF. The whole variable domain, filled in from reference TRBV15 and TRBJ1-2, reads DAMVIQNPRYQVTQFGKPVTLSCSQTLNHNVMYWYQQKSSQAPKLLFHYYDKDFNNEADTPDNFQSRRPNTSFCFLDIRSPGLGDTAMYLCATSRGFGYTFGSGTRLTVV.

This clonotype is medium-sized within its sample. The V and J genes are TRBV20-1 and TRBJ1-4, with a weak D call TRBD1 (5 bases). Germline assignment: CDR1 DFQATT and CDR2 SNEGSKA (reference sequence). V dropped 5 bases and J dropped 0 bases, with 10 bases sitting between them. The length of the CDR3 is 14 residues. This CDR3 is CSASDITTNEKLFF. For the CDR3, the DNA is TGCAGTGCTTCGGACATAACAACTAATGAAAAACTGTTTTTT.